These 15 T cell receptor beta chains were all obtained from the same sample, sequenced in a study of T cells expressing NK-cell markers. TCRdb re-called the 5' RACE reads and catalogs CDR3 proteins one per entry, DNA excluded. Its table lists about 300,000 distinct CDR3 sequences. The specimen was blood T cells: a sorted CD56 or NKG2C T cell subset, CD4+ or CD8+ T cells, or bulk PBMC T cells (not recorded which). Receptor source: a woman between 18 and 70 years old in good health.

The chain combines TRBV6-2 or TRBV6-3 with TRBJ1-3; the D call from TCRdb, TRBD1, cannot be confirmed without DNA. The CDR3 is 16 amino acids. Looked up from germline, CDR1 is MNHEY and CDR2 is SVGEGT. The CDR3: CASSRPTANFGNTIYF.

The V and J genes are TRBV27 and TRBJ2-7; absent DNA, TCRdb's TRBD1 call cannot be checked. CDR3 length equals 15 residues. Germline V gene data show CDR1 as MNHEY and CDR2 as SMNVEV (reference sequence). CDR3 residues: CASSFSGTGGFEQYF.

The chain combines TRBV6-1 with TRBJ2-1; TCRdb's D gene call, TRBD1, goes unchecked for lack of DNA. Germline V CDR1 and CDR2: MNHNS, SASEGT. The CDR3 length is 15 residues. The CDR3 here is CASSLDRRSYNEQFF.

The chain carries TRBV4-2 and TRBJ2-1; TCRdb designates TRBD2, a call that cannot be tested without DNA. Germline values: CDR1 LGHNA, CDR2 YNFKEQ. The CDR3 consists of 19 residues. CDR3 residues: CASRQGGGLAGARSDEQFF.

The chain couples TRBV9 to TRBJ2-1. The CDR3 length is 12 residues. Germline CDR1 SGDLS, CDR2 YYNGEE. The CDR3 here is CATGRSYNEQFF.

The chain is built from TRBV4-1 and TRBJ1-2. This CDR3 comprises 13 residues. Germline lookup yields CDR1 MGHRA and CDR2 YSYEKL. CDR3 sequence: CASSQEGRYGYTF.

The chain couples TRBV4-3 to TRBJ2-3; TCRdb reports TRBD1, a call that lacks DNA to check it against. CDR1 LGHNA and CDR2 YSLEER come from the germline V gene. The CDR3 is 15 amino acids. CDR3 region: CASSQGGAIGGTQYF.

The gene calls are TRBV4-1 and TRBJ2-5. Germline V lookup: CDR1 MGHRA, CDR2 YSYEKL. CDR3 length equals 14 residues. CDR3 loop: CASSHSAYQETQYF.

The chain has TRBV29-1 and TRBJ2-1; lacking DNA, the TRBD1 call made by TCRdb goes unchecked. Germline CDR1 SQVTM, CDR2 ANQGSEA. The CDR3 extends over 15 amino acids. The CDR3 reads CSKIGGGGKNNEQFF.

V is TRBV6-1 and J is TRBJ1-5. Germline loops: CDR1 MNHNS, CDR2 SASEGT. The CDR3 length is 11 residues. CDR3 sequence: CASRGYQPQHF.

The chain is built from TRBV15 and TRBJ1-5. The germline CDR1 and CDR2 sequences are LNHNV and YYDKDF (reference sequence). The CDR3 loop spans 17 amino acids. This CDR3 reads CATSRDGDKLSNQPQHF. Looking up the rest from reference TRBV15 and TRBJ1-5 gives the full variable domain: DAMVIQNPRYQVTQFGKPVTLSCSQTLNHNVMYWYQQKSSQAPKLLFHYYDKDFNNEADTPDNFQSRRPNTSFCFLDIRSPGLGDTAMYLCATSRDGDKLSNQPQHFGDGTRLSIL.

This rearrangement joins TRBV5-6 to TRBJ2-7; TCRdb selects TRBD1, and the lack of DNA leaves this call unchecked. Germline CDR1 SGHDT, CDR2 YYEEEE. The CDR3 covers 14 residues. The CDR3 here is CASSLEDISYEQYF.

The rearrangement joins TRBV12-3 or TRBV12-4 to TRBJ1-2. This CDR3 is built from 13 residues. The chain's CDR3 is CASRDSLGYGYTF.

The chain combines TRBV11-2 with TRBJ1-5. The CDR3 totals 18 residues. CDR1 and CDR2 (germline): SGHAT, FQNNGV. The CDR3 sequence: CASSHRWIGVDSNQPQHF.

The chain couples TRBV12-3 or TRBV12-4 to TRBJ1-5; TCRdb outputs TRBD1, but without DNA this stays unchecked. CDR3 length: 16 residues. This CDR3 is CASSPTDREPNQPQHF.